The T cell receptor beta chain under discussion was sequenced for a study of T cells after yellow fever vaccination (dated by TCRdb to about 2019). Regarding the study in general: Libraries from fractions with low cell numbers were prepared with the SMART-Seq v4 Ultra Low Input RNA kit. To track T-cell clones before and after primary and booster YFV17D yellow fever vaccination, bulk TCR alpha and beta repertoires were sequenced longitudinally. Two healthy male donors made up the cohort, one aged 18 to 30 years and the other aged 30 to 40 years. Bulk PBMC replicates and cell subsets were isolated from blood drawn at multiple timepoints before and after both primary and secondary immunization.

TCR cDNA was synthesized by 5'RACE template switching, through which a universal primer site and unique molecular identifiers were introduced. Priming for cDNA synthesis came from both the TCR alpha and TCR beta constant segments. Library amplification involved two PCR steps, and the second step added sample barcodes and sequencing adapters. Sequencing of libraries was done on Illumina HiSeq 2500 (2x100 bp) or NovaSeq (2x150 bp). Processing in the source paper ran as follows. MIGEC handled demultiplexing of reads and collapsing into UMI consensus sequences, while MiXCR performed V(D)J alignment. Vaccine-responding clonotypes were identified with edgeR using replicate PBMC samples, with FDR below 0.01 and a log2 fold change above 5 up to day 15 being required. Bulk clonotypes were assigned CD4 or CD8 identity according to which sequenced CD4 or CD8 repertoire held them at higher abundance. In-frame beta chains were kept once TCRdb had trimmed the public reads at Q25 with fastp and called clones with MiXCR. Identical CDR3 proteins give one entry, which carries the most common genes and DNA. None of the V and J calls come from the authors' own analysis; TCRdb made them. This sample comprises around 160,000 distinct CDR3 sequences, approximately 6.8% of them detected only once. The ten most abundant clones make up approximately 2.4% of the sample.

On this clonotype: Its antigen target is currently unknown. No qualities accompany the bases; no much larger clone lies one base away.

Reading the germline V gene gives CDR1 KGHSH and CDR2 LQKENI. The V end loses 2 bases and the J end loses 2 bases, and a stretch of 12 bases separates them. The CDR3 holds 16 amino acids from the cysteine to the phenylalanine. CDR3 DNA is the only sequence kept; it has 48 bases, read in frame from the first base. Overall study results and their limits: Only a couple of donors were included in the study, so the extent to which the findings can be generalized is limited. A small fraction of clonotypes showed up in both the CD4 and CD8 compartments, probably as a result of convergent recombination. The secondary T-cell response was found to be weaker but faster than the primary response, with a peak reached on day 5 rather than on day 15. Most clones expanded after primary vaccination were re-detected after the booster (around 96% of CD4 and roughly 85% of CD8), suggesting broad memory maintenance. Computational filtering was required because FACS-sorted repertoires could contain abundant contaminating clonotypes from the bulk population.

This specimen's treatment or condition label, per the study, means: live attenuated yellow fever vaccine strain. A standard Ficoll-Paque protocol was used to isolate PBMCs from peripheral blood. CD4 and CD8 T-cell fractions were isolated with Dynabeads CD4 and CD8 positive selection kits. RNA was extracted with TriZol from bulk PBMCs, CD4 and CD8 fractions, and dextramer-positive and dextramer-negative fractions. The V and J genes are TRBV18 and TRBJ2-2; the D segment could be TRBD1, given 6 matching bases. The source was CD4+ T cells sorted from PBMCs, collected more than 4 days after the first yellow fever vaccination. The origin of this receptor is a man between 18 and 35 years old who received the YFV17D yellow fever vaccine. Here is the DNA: TGTGCCAGCTCACCAGTCTGGGGGCGCAACACCGGGGAGCTGTTTTTT. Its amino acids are CASSPVWGRNTGELFF.